The present TCR beta chain was sequenced within a study of T-cell reconstitution after alpha-beta-depleted transplantation in children. CDR3 length equals 14 residues. Germline V CDR1 and CDR2: MGHRA, YSYEKL. V dropped 0 bases and J dropped 5; count of bases not matched to a gene: 0. This clonotype was picked up a small number of times. Researchers prepared the TCRbeta library using unique molecular identifiers, the study reports. TCRdb passed the PCR reads through MiXCR, listing each CDR3 protein once. The sample shows around 600,000 distinct CDR3 sequences, roughly 23% of them seen only once. The V call is TRBV4-1, the J call TRBJ2-1, with TRBD1 identical over 8 bases. The specimen was PBMCs, mostly from graft donor cells, collected 360 days after TCRalphabeta/CD19-depleted stem cell transplant. The clonotype comes from a boy less than two years old who had a stem cell transplant for acute myeloid leukemia, so the T cells may come from the graft donor. The chain's CDR3 is CASSQETGDNEQFF. DNA of the CDR3: TGCGCCAGCAGCCAAGAGACAGGGGACAATGAGCAGTTCTTC.